This paragraph covers one T cell receptor (beta chain) sequence. Its antigen is not known. This record belongs to a study of T-cell memory formation after mild COVID-19. Using its own MiXCR run on the 5' RACE reads, TCRdb lists one record per CDR3 protein. The sample has fewer than 650,000 distinct CDR3 sequences, roughly 22% seen once; the top ten hold about 8.7%. Notes on the study in general: Clones from the second wave (peaking day 37) had unconfirmed SARS-CoV-2 specificity.

This CDR3 has 16 amino acids. Germline V gene sequence: CDR1 DFQATT, CDR2 SNEGSKA (reference sequence). The germline V and J ends were trimmed by 3 bases and 1 base, with 19 bases remaining between them. The sequenced sample consisted of PBMCs or a T cell subset sorted from them (not recorded which). The sequence derives from an adult woman who had mild COVID-19 (a few samples of this study predate the infection). Cell type and time point are not known. The V call is TRBV20-1, the J call TRBJ2-7, with D possibly matching TRBD2 (5 bases). CDR3 region: CSASDRPDYTSYEQYF. The CDR3 DNA is TGCAGTGCTAGTGATAGGCCTGACTATACTTCCTACGAGCAGTACTTC.